These T cell receptor beta chains were read from a single sample in a study of blood T cell repertoires in COVID-19. The assay was immunoSEQ multiplex PCR, and TCRdb's table has in-frame clones only and misses some. The profile shows about 360,000 clones, roughly 77% of them singletons. The sample taken for sequencing was peripheral blood. The origin of the receptors is a human donor with acute or convalescent COVID-19. The donor label of this sample is uncertain. CDR3s include the opening cysteine and the closing phenylalanine or tryptophan. The D gene is left open where the match is weak. Only some rows state a clone size, as once, few, many or a class for expanded clones.

>.|TRBJ1-4|.|TRBV14
TGTGCCAGCAGCCAAGATCGGGTGGTAGGTGAAAAACTGTTTTTT
CASSQDRVVGEKLFF
>TRBD1|TRBJ1-4|.|TRBV25-1
TGTGCCAGTACAGGCCAGGGGGCTAATGAAAAACTGTTTTTT
CASTGQGANEKLFF
>.|TRBJ2-7|many|TRBV5-1
TGCGCCAGCAGCATTACAGGGCCCGGGATCGAGCAGTACTTC
CASSITGPGIEQYF
>.|TRBJ1-5|.|TRBV19
TGTGCCAGTAAAGAGGGGGTGAGAGGGAATCAGCCCCAGCATTTT
CASKEGVRGNQPQHF
>.|TRBJ1-1|.|TRBV19
TGTGCCAGTAGTATAGCCCGGACAAACACTGAAGCTTTCTTT
CASSIARTNTEAFF
>TRBD1|TRBJ1-1|.|TRBV7-9
TGTGCCAGCAGCAGACAGGGGGCGGAAGCTTTCTTT
CASSRQGAEAFF
>TRBD1|TRBJ1-3|.|TRBV19
TGTGCCAGTAGACGGGCAGGGGGTGAATCTGGAAACACCATATATTTT
CASRRAGGESGNTIYF
>TRBD1|TRBJ2-7|.|TRBV11-1
TGTGCCAGCAGCTCGGACAGGGGGCCGACCTACGAGCAGTACTTC
CASSSDRGPTYEQYF
>TRBD1|TRBJ1-3|.|TRBV4-1
TGCGCCAGCAGCCAAGGACAGGGGGCTGGAAACACCATATATTTT
CASSQGQGAGNTIYF
>TRBD2|TRBJ2-1|.|TRBV10-3
TGTGCCATCAACCAAGCGGGGAAGCACGATAGTGAGCAGTTCTTC
CAINQAGKHDSEQFF
>.|TRBJ1-5|.|TRBV2
TGTGCCAGCAGTGAGCGTGAGATCCCAGCGGGACAGCCCCAGCATTTT
CASSEREIPAGQPQHF
>.|TRBJ2-2|.|TRBV28
TGTGCCAGCAGTCTGAGGAAGGCTCGGACCGGGGAGCTGTTTTTT
CASSLRKARTGELFF
>TRBD1|TRBJ2-1|.|TRBV18
TGTGCCAGCTCACAACAGACAGGGTCGGGGGAGCAGTTCTTC
CASSQQTGSGEQFF
>TRBD2|TRBJ2-1|.|TRBV7-9
TGTGCCAGCAGCTTAAAAGCGGGAGGCATAGGGAATGAGCAGTTCTTC
CASSLKAGGIGNEQFF
>TRBD2|TRBJ2-2|.|TRBV30
TGTGCCTGGATGCGGGGGGTAAACACCGGGGAGCTGTTTTTT
CAWMRGVNTGELFF
>.|TRBJ1-5|few|TRBV3-1/TRBV3-2
TGTGCCAGCAGCCAAGAGAGAAGCAATCAGCCCCAGCATTTT
CASSQERSNQPQHF
>.|TRBJ2-7|.|TRBV30
TGTGCCGGGGAGCTAGGCAACTCCTACGAGCAGTACTTC
CAGELGNSYEQYF
>.|TRBJ2-1|.|TRBV6-1
TGTGCCAGCAGTGACCCACCAGGGTCCCGTAGCAATGAGCAGTTCTTC
CASSDPPGSRSNEQFF
>.|TRBJ2-3|.|TRBV4-1
TGCGCCAGCAGCCCCCATTTCACAGATACGCAGTATTTT
CASSPHFTDTQYF
>.|TRBJ1-6|.|TRBV5-1
TGCGCCAGCAGCTATGGGTTTGGGACAAGTTCACCCCTCCACTTT
CASSYGFGTSSPLHF
>.|TRBJ2-7|.|TRBV7-9
TGTGCCAGCAGCTTGACTTTTGTTGAGTCGCAGTACTTC
CASSLTFVESQYF
>.|TRBJ1-3|.|TRBV7-2
TGTGCCAGCAGCCCCACAGTATACAGCTCTGGAAACACCATATATTTT
CASSPTVYSSGNTIYF
>.|TRBJ2-5|.|TRBV2
TGTGCCAGCAGTGTACAGCAAAAGACCCAGTACTTC
CASSVQQKTQYF
>.|TRBJ2-1|.|TRBV7-2
TGTGCCAGCAGCCGCGGAGTACAGGTGCCTGAGCAGTTCTTC
CASSRGVQVPEQFF
>TRBD1|TRBJ1-5|.|TRBV2
TGTGCCAGCAGTCGGACAGGGGGAATCAATCAGCCCCAGCATTTT
CASSRTGGINQPQHF
>TRBD2|TRBJ2-2|once|TRBV5-1
TGCGCCAGCAGCTTAGCCCTAGCGGAGAACACCGGGGAGCTGTTTTTT
CASSLALAENTGELFF
>.|TRBJ1-4|.|TRBV19
TGTGCCAGTAGTCCTCGCGACAGAAAACTGTTTTTT
CASSPRDRKLFF
>.|TRBJ1-5|once|TRBV6-1
TGTGCCAGCAGTGAAGATGGAGGTCAGCCCCAGCATTTT
CASSEDGGQPQHF
>.|TRBJ1-1|.|TRBV2
TGTGCCAGCAGGCGGACAATTGAAGCTTTCTTT
CASRRTIEAFF
>.|TRBJ2-1|.|TRBV3-1/TRBV3-2
TGTGCCAGCAGCCAAGTAGGGAGTGAGCAGTTCTTC
CASSQVGSEQFF
>TRBD1|TRBJ2-1|.|TRBV28
TGTGCCAGCAGCACCTCGGGGACAGGGGGGCACAATGAGCAGTTCTTC
CASSTSGTGGHNEQFF
>TRBD1|TRBJ1-2|.|TRBV10-3
TGTGCCTCTACAGGGGTCGACTCCTATGGCTACACCTTC
CASTGVDSYGYTF
>.|TRBJ1-1|.|TRBV20-1
TGCAGTGCTCCGAGGCGGGGAATGGCTTTCTTT
CSAPRRGMAFF
>TRBD2|TRBJ2-7|.|TRBV7-6
TGTGCCAGCAGCTTAGAGACCGGGAGGTTCAACGAGCAGTACTTC
CASSLETGRFNEQYF
>.|TRBJ1-2|.|TRBV2
TGTGCCAGCAACGCCCCAGACACCAACTATGGCTACACCTTC
CASNAPDTNYGYTF
>.|TRBJ2-7|.|TRBV3-1/TRBV3-2
TGTGCCAGCAGCCAAGATCGGGCGGACTATTTCCACGAGCAGTACTTC
CASSQDRADYFHEQYF
>TRBD1|TRBJ1-2|.|TRBV19
TGTGCCAGTAGTACGGGACAGCCCATTGGTAACTATGGCTACACCTTC
CASSTGQPIGNYGYTF